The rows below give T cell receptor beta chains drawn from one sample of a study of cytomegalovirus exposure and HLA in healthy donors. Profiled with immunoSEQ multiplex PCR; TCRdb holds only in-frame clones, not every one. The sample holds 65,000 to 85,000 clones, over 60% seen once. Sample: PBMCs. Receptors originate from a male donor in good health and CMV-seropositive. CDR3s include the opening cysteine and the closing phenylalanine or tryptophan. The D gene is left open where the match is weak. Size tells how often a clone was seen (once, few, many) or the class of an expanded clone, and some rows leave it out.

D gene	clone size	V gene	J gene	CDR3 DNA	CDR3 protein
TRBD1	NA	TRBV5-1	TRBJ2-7	TGCGCCAGCAGCAAGGACAGGGTAGGGAACGAGCAGTACTTC	CASSKDRVGNEQYF
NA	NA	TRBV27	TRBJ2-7	TGTGCCAGCAGTTGGGAGGGGGGACAGGTCTCCTACGAGCAGTACTTC	CASSWEGGQVSYEQYF
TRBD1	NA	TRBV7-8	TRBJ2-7	TGTGCCAGCAGCCGGACAGGGGAAAACATCCACGAGCAGTACTTC	CASSRTGENIHEQYF
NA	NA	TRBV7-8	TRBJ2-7	TGTGCCAGCAGCGCAGGCGCCGGGACAGGGACTAGGGAGCAGTACTTC	CASSAGAGTGTREQYF
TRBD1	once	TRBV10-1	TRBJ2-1	TGCGCCAGCAGTGATGGAGGGACAGGAGGGGCTCAGCAGTTCTTC	CASSDGGTGGAQQFF
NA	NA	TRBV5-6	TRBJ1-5	TGTGCCAGCAGCTTTTTTGAGACACCCGGAAAGCCCCAGCATTTT	CASSFFETPGKPQHF
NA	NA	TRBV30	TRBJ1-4	TGTGCCTGGAGTGCGGGGAAACTGTTTTTT	CAWSAGKLFF
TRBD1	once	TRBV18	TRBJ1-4	TGTGCCAGCTCACCCGTTCGACAGGGCGAAAAACTGTTTTTT	CASSPVRQGEKLFF
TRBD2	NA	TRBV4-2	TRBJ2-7	TGTGCCAGCAGCCAAGATGCAAACCTAGCGGGAGGAGACTTC	CASSQDANLAGGDF
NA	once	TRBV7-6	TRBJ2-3	TGTGCCAGCAGCCCCTCCGGACTAAGCACAGATACGCAGTATTTT	CASSPSGLSTDTQYF
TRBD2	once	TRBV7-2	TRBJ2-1	TGTGCCAGCAGCTTAGATAGCGGGGGATACAATGAGCAGTTCTTC	CASSLDSGGYNEQFF
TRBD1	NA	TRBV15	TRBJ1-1	TGTGCCACCAGCAGAGGAGAGGGCGGCAGGGGGGCCACTGAAGCTTTCTTT	CATSRGEGGRGATEAFF
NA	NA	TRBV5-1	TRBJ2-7	TGCGCCAGCAGCTTGGACGTCGGAGTCTACGAGCAGTACTTC	CASSLDVGVYEQYF
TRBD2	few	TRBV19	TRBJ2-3	TGTGCCAGTAGTATCTATAGCGGGAGCGGTCTAAATACGCAGTATTTT	CASSIYSGSGLNTQYF
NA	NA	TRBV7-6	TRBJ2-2	TGTGCCAGCAGCCCCCAAGGCCGGGGCGGGGAGCTGTTTTTT	CASSPQGRGGELFF
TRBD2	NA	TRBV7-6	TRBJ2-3	TGTGCCAGCAGTTCCCAAGCGGGGGGCCTCACAGATACGCAGTATTTT	CASSSQAGGLTDTQYF
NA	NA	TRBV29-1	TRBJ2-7	TGCAGCGTTGGGGCAGGGCCTTCCTACGAGCAGTACTTC	CSVGAGPSYEQYF
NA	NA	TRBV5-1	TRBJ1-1	TGCGCCAGCAGCTTGGAACTTCGAGGAGGGGCTTTCTTT	CASSLELRGGAFF
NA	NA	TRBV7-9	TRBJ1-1	TGTGCCAGCAGCTTTGGGCAAGCGAACACTGAAGCTTTCTTT	CASSFGQANTEAFF
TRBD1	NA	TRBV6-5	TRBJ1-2	TGTGCCAGCAGTTCCGAATTCCGGGCTGCCAGGGGGTACACCTTC	CASSSEFRAARGYTF
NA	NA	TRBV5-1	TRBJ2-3	TGCGCCAGCAGCTCACAGAGTTCTAGCACAGATACGCAGTATTTT	CASSSQSSSTDTQYF
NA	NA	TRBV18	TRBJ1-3	TGTGCCAGCTCACCAGGGGCCTCTGGAAACACCATATATTTT	CASSPGASGNTIYF
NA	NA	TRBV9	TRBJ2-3	TGTGCCAGCAGCGAAGACTACTACACAGATACGCAGTATTTT	CASSEDYYTDTQYF
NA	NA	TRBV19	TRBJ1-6	TGTGCCATCACAGAGGGCGGGGATTATAATTCACCCCTCCACTTT	CAITEGGDYNSPLHF
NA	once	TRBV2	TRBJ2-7	TGTGCCAGCAGCGTAACCTACGAGCAGTACTTC	CASSVTYEQYF
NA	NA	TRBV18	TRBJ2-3	TGTGCCAGCTCACCACGAACTCAGGGGTCTAGCACAGATACGCAGTATTTT	CASSPRTQGSSTDTQYF
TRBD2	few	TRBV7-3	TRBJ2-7	TGTGCCAGCAGCTTAGGGCTTATAGCGGGGCAATCCTACGAGCAGTACTTC	CASSLGLIAGQSYEQYF
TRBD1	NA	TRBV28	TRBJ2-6	TGTGCCAGCATATCTTTTGGACAGGCATCGACTGGGGCCAACGTCCTGACTTTC	CASISFGQASTGANVLTF
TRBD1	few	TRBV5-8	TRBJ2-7	TGTGCCAGCAGCTTGGCGGGACAGGGGTTGAACGAGCAGTACTTC	CASSLAGQGLNEQYF
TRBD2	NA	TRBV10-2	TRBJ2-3	TGCGCCAGCAGTGAATTCCCGTCCCTCGCGCGGGGGACGCAGTATTTT	CASSEFPSLARGTQYF
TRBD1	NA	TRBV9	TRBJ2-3	TGTGCCAGCAGCCCTCGACAGGGGGCTATAGATACGCAGTATTTT	CASSPRQGAIDTQYF
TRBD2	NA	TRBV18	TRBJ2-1	TGTGCCAGCTCAACGGGACTAGCGGAATACAATGAGCAGTTCTTC	CASSTGLAEYNEQFF
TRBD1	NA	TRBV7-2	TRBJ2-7	TGTGCCAGCAGCAGGACAGGGGGCGCTGACTCCTACGAGCAGTACTTC	CASSRTGGADSYEQYF
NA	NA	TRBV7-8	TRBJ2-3	TGTGCCAGCACCCCGAGGGCGGGGTTAAGCACAGATACGCAGTATTTT	CASTPRAGLSTDTQYF
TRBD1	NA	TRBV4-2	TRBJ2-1	TGTGCCAGCAGCCTAAAGCAGGGACAGGGTTTCAATGAGCAGTTCTTC	CASSLKQGQGFNEQFF
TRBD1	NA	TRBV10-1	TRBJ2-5	TGCGCCAGCCGCACCGACAGGGAAGTTAAGACCCAGTACTTC	CASRTDREVKTQYF
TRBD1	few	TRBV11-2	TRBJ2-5	TGTGCCAGCAGCTGGGACAGCAGAGAGACCCAGTACTTC	CASSWDSRETQYF
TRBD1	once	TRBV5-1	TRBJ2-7	TGCGCCAGCAGCTCTTCTGGGACAGGTCGGACCTACGAGCAGTACTTC	CASSSSGTGRTYEQYF
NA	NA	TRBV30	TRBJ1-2	TGTGCCTGGAGTACCGGCGGGGAGCGGTACACCTTC	CAWSTGGERYTF
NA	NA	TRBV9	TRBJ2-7	TGTGCCAGCAGCGTAGAGCCCCTAGCGAGAGCCTACGAGCAGTACTTC	CASSVEPLARAYEQYF
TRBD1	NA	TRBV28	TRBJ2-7	TGTGCCAGCATCTCAGGGGACAGCCAGGCTTACGAGCAGTACTTC	CASISGDSQAYEQYF
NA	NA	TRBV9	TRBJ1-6	TGTGCCAGCAGCGTAGGCCAGAAAAGTGATAATTCACCCCTCCACTTT	CASSVGQKSDNSPLHF
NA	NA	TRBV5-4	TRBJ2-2	TGTGCCAGCAGCTTGGAGCAGGGTCCGAACACCGGGGAGCTGTTTTTT	CASSLEQGPNTGELFF
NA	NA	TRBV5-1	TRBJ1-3	TGCGCCAGCAGCTCAACAGGGACTGGAAACACCATATATTTT	CASSSTGTGNTIYF
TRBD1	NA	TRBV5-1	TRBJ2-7	TGCGCCAGCAGCGTGACAGGGGGCACCCACGAGCAGTACTTC	CASSVTGGTHEQYF
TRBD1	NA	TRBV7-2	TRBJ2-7	TGTGCCAGCAGCTCAATGGACAGGGGCTACGAGCAGTACTTC	CASSSMDRGYEQYF
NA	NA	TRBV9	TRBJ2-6	TGTGCCAGCAGCGCAGGGTTCTCTGGGGCCAACGTCCTGACTTTC	CASSAGFSGANVLTF
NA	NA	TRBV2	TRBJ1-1	TGTGCCAGCAGCCAGGACTCCGTACTGAACACTGAAGCTTTCTTT	CASSQDSVLNTEAFF
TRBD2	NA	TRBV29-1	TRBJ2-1	TGCAGCGTTACTAGCGGTTCCTACAATGAGCAGTTCTTC	CSVTSGSYNEQFF
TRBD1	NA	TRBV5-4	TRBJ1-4	TGTGCCAGCAGGAGACAGGGGACTAATGAAAAACTGTTTTTT	CASRRQGTNEKLFF
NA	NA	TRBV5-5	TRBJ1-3	TGTGCCAGCAGCTTGGCTGCGAGGAACCCTGGAAACACCATATATTTT	CASSLAARNPGNTIYF
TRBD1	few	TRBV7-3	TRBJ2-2	TGTGCCAGCAGCTGGACAGGACCGGACACCGGGGAGCTGTTTTTT	CASSWTGPDTGELFF
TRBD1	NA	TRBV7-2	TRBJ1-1	TGTGCCAGCAGCTTAGTCTTACAGGGGCGGGGTGAAGCTTTCTTT	CASSLVLQGRGEAFF
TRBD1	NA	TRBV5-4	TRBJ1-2	TGTGCCAGCAGCCTCCAGGGGGTCTATGGCTACACCTTC	CASSLQGVYGYTF
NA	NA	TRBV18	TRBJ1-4	TGTGCCAGCTCACCTAGGCGGGGAAGGGACGAAAAACTGTTTTTT	CASSPRRGRDEKLFF
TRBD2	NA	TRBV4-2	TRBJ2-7	TGTGCCAGCAGCCAGGGGACTAGCGGTTTATACGAGCAGTACTTC	CASSQGTSGLYEQYF
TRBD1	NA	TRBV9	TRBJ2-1	TGTGCCAGCAGCGTGGGACAGGGGGTCGGCAATGAGCAGTTCTTC	CASSVGQGVGNEQFF